This TCR beta chain was sequenced in a study of vaccination and CD4 T cells after COVID-19. Background on the study: Two of the convalescents were Hispanic, and the group consisted of six males and four females.

A remark on this clonotype: Its antigen is not known.

Treatment of the sample: roughly ten-day PBMC culture with coronavirus spike peptide pools or control peptides (ViraFEST assay). Cultured CD4+ T-cell DNA underwent Oncomine TCR Beta short-read sequencing. CD4+ T cells were cultured, and genomic DNA was extracted from them. One entry per CDR3 protein results from TCRdb running MiXCR on the PCR reads. The sample includes about 4,000 distinct CDR3 sequences, roughly a fifth of them seen just once. General study findings and limits: Convalescent patients displayed a median about 90% of reactive clones emerging only post-vaccination. The median count of SARS-CoV-2-reactive clonotypes rose from approximately 21 to 40, not significantly.

CDR1 is LNHNV and CDR2 is YYDKDF in the germline V gene (reference sequence). V was trimmed by 3 bases and J by 7 bases, leaving 12 bases between them. This CDR3 region has 14 residues. This clonotype was sampled from a human donor who had recovered from COVID-19. The sample was CD4+ T cells from blood, cultured in vitro. The gene calls are TRBV15 and TRBJ1-4; weak D call: TRBD1 (5 bases). This CDR3 reads CATSRGGVIEKLFF. CDR3 in DNA: TGTGCCACCAGCAGGGGGGGAGTTATTGAAAAACTGTTTTTT.